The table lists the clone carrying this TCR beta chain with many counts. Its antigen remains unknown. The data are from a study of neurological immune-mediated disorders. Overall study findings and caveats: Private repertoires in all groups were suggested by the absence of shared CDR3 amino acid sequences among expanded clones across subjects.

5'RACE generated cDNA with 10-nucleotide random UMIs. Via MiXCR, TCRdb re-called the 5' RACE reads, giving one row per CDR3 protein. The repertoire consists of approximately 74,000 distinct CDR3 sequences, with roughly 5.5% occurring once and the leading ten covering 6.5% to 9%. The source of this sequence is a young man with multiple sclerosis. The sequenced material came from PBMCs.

CDR3 nucleotide sequence: TGTGCCAGCAGCATTAGCGGGGGGGCAGATACGCAGTATTTT. Protein: CASSISGGADTQYF. The gene calls are TRBV9 and TRBJ2-3, with 11 bases identical to TRBD2. The ends lost 4 bases at V and 4 bases at J; junction bases unmatched: 2. The CDR3 is 14 amino acids. Germline CDR1 is SGDLS and CDR2 is YYNGEE.